One sample yielded the 16 T cell receptor beta chains listed below, sequenced in a study of blood T cell repertoires in COVID-19. Libraries were prepared by immunoSEQ multiplex PCR; TCRdb keeps only in-frame clonotypes and omits some of them. The table includes approximately 29,000 clones, roughly 86% detected once. The material sequenced was peripheral blood. The source of these receptors is a human donor with active COVID-19. The donor label of this sample is uncertain.

The genes are TRBV5-1 and TRBJ2-7, with 7 bases that match TRBD2. CDR1 is SGHRS and CDR2 is YFSETQ in the germline V gene. The CDR3 covers 16 residues. With 0 bases clipped from V and 0 bases from J, the junction kept 6 bases outside the gene matches. CDR3 loop: CASSLDVGGTSYEQYF. The CDR3 nucleotides are TGCGCCAGCAGCTTGGACGTGGGGGGGACCTCCTACGAGCAGTACTTC.

The chain's CDR3 is CASSLTDSPTGELFF. The CDR3 region has the DNA TGTGCCAGCAGCTTAACGGACAGCCCGACCGGGGAGCTGTTTTTT. This rearrangement joins TRBV11-2 to TRBJ2-2; tentatively, D is TRBD1 (6 bases). Per the germline V gene, CDR1 is SGHAT and CDR2 is FQNNGV. V dropped 2 bases and J dropped 5 bases, with 12 bases sitting between them. The CDR3 is made up of 15 amino acids.

The chain joins TRBV7-2 to TRBJ1-3, with unresolved D. This CDR3 comprises 18 residues. Trimming took off 4 bases at V and 2 bases at J, with 21 bases between the two ends. Germline CDR1 SGHTA, CDR2 FQGNSA. The CDR3 DNA reads as TGTGCCAGCAGCTCCCAGAATATACAGAACATACCTGGAAACACCATATATTTT. This codes for CASSSQNIQNIPGNTIYF.

The V call is TRBV24-1, the J call TRBJ2-3, with D tentatively TRBD1 (6 bases). Germline values: CDR1 KGHDR, CDR2 SFDVKD. The germline V and J ends were trimmed by 3 bases and 10 bases, with 22 bases remaining between them. This CDR3 has 16 amino acids. CDR3 protein: CATSDRSSQGSRAQYF. The CDR3 nucleotides read TGTGCCACCAGTGATCGAAGCAGCCAGGGGAGCAGGGCGCAGTATTTT.

This clone was recorded only once. The V and J genes are TRBV7-9 and TRBJ2-3, with 9 bases identical to TRBD1. Germline V lookup: CDR1 SEHNR, CDR2 FQNEAQ (reference sequence). This CDR3 contains 16 residues. V lost 2 bases, J lost 3 bases, and 6 bases stayed unmatched. The CDR3 reads CASSLTQGALTDTQYF. As DNA, the CDR3 is TGTGCCAGCAGCTTAACACAGGGGGCGCTGACAGATACGCAGTATTTT.

The genes are TRBV6-5 and TRBJ2-3; maybe TRBD2 (6 bases). Per germline, CDR1 MNHEY and CDR2 SVGAGI. V lost 0 bases to trimming and J lost 5 bases, with 12 bases between them. CDR3 length: 15 amino acids. The CDR3 sequence is CASSYSAGRGDTQYF. CDR3 DNA: TGTGCCAGCAGTTACTCGGCAGGGCGGGGAGATACGCAGTATTTT.

This clone is a singleton in its sample. V and J are TRBV20-1 and TRBJ2-6, with 7 bases matching TRBD1. J was trimmed by 0 bases and V by 3 bases; bases with no gene match: 5. This CDR3 comprises 16 residues. Germline V gene sequence: CDR1 DFQATT, CDR2 SNEGSKA (reference sequence). The CDR3: CSASTGAYSGANVLTF. The CDR3 coding sequence is TGCAGTGCTAGTACAGGGGCCTACTCTGGGGCCAACGTCCTGACTTTC.

The chain is built from TRBV6-4 and TRBJ1-2, with TRBD1 identical over 7 bases. Losses at the gene ends were 3 bases for V and 2 bases for J; bases not matched to a gene: 6. Per the germline V gene, CDR1 is MRHNA and CDR2 is SNTAGT. The CDR3 contains 15 residues. The CDR3 DNA reads TGTGCCAGCAGTGAGAACAGGGGAAGGAACTATGGCTACACCTTC. Protein sequence: CASSENRGRNYGYTF.

The chain carries TRBV19 and TRBJ2-2, with a tentative D call TRBD2 (5 bases). V was pared by 7 bases and J by 0 bases, with 12 bases between. The CDR3 covers 15 residues. From germline, CDR1 is LNHDA and CDR2 SQIVND (reference sequence). For the CDR3, the DNA is TGTGCCAGTAAATATGAGGGATCGAACACCGGGGAGCTGTTTTTT. Its protein product is CASKYEGSNTGELFF.

The chain is built from TRBV18 and TRBJ2-2, with no clear D. This CDR3 region has 17 residues. Trimming removed 2 bases from V and 6 bases from J, with 19 bases in between. Germline-derived CDR1 and CDR2 are KGHSH and LQKENI. The CDR3 DNA follows: TGTGCCAGCTCACCAGTTGCGGCTGCCGCAAGTTCCGGGGAGCTGTTTTTT. It translates to CASSPVAAAASSGELFF.

This chain connects TRBV7-9 to TRBJ2-6, with a tentative D call TRBD1 (5 bases). The ends were cut back, 5 bases at V and 2 bases at J, with 13 bases in the middle. This CDR3 spans 16 amino acids. Germline CDR1 SEHNR, CDR2 FQNEAQ (reference sequence). The CDR3 loop is CASSPTGPAGANVLTF. In DNA form, the CDR3 reads TGTGCCAGCAGCCCCACAGGCCCCGCTGGGGCCAACGTCCTGACTTTC.

The J gene is TRBJ1-6, the V gene TRBV18; 7 positions match TRBD1. Losses at the gene ends were 1 base for V and 4 bases for J; bases not matched to a gene: 4. Germline V CDR1 and CDR2: KGHSH, LQKENI. The CDR3 length is 16 residues. The CDR3 is CASSPQSGGYNSPLHF. Here the CDR3 DNA reads TGTGCCAGCTCACCACAATCAGGGGGATATAATTCACCCCTCCACTTT.

In DNA form, the CDR3 reads TGTGCCACCGTGGGTTTTGGAGTTGAAAAACTGTTTTTT. The encoded protein is CATVGFGVEKLFF. J is TRBJ1-4 and V is TRBV27; no definite D call. Germline V gives CDR1 MNHEY, CDR2 SMNVEV (reference sequence). V lost 10 bases and J lost 7, with 16 bases in between. The CDR3 is 13 residues long.

V usage is TRBV2 and J usage is TRBJ2-7, with TRBD2 matching 7 bases. CDR1 SNHLY and CDR2 FYNNEI come from the germline V gene. The CDR3 has 15 residues. Trimming at V came to 9 bases and at J to 5 bases, leaving 16 bases not matched to a gene. The CDR3 coding sequence is TGTGCCAGGAGCCTCTCGGGGGGTTCTTCGAACGAGCAGTACTTC. The encoded protein is CARSLSGGSSNEQYF.

The J gene is TRBJ2-5, the V gene TRBV4-2, with 10 bases identical to TRBD2. The CDR3 sequence is 16 residues long. V gave up 0 bases and J gave up 5 bases; unmatched junction bases: 6. Germline V gene data show CDR1 as LGHNA and CDR2 as YNFKEQ. This chain's CDR3 is CASSQDERGGMETQYF. CDR3 nucleotides: TGTGCCAGCAGCCAAGACGAGCGGGGGGGCATGGAGACCCAGTACTTC.

This rearrangement joins TRBV19 to TRBJ1-2; tentatively, D is TRBD1 (6 bases). The CDR3 spans 16 residues. Trimming left V 3 bases short and J 4 bases short, with 18 bases between. From germline, CDR1 is LNHDA and CDR2 SQIVND (reference sequence). The chain's CDR3 is CASSILHGRGSYGYTF. Written as DNA, the CDR3 is TGTGCCAGTAGTATCTTGCACGGCAGGGGAAGCTATGGCTACACCTTC.